This passage covers 29 T cell receptor beta chains from one sample sequenced in a study of T cells in Graves' hyperthyroidism and ophthalmopathy. The source material, RNA transcripts, was used to amplify TCR beta CDR3 regions. HTBI primers were the set used in a first-round RT-PCR of the TCR CDR3. TCRdb independently ran MiXCR on the multiplex PCR reads; one entry per CDR3 protein. The table shows a few hundred thousand distinct CDR3 sequences, with about 18% occurring only once. The material sequenced was blood. The receptors were gathered from a man between 18 and 35 years old with Graves' ophthalmopathy.

The chain is built from TRBV20-1 and TRBJ1-3, with a possible D match to TRBD1 (5 bases). This CDR3 is built from 17 residues. The germline V gene has CDR1 DFQATT and CDR2 SNEGSKA (reference sequence). V was cut by 5 bases and J by 1 base, with 21 bases left in between. The chain's CDR3 is CSAGLTSGTLSGNTIYF. In DNA form, the CDR3 reads TGCAGTGCTGGCCTGACCTCTGGGACGCTATCTGGAAACACCATATATTTT.

This clonotype was recorded many times. V gene TRBV2 combines with J gene TRBJ1-5; weak D call: TRBD1 (5 bases). V lost 3 bases to trimming and J lost 7 bases, with 13 bases between them. Germline values: CDR1 SNHLY, CDR2 FYNNEI. This CDR3 region has 14 residues. For the CDR3, the DNA is TGTGCCAGCAGTGATTGGGGGGGAGGACAGCCCCAGCATTTT. Its protein is CASSDWGGGQPQHF.

This clonotype came up many times. The CDR3 sequence: CSARDPRGPQETQYF. DNA for the CDR3: TGCAGTGCTAGAGACCCGCGAGGGCCGCAAGAGACCCAGTACTTC. The gene calls are TRBV20-1 and TRBJ2-5; tentative D call: TRBD2 (5 bases). The germline CDR1 and CDR2 sequences are DFQATT and SNEGSKA (reference sequence). This CDR3 has 15 residues. V was trimmed by 0 bases and J by 2 bases, leaving 13 bases between them.

This clonotype occurred many times. This sequence joins TRBV7-9 and TRBJ2-7, with D perhaps TRBD1 (5 bases). The V gene lost 6 bases and the J gene lost 6 bases, with 9 bases spanning the gap. From germline, CDR1 is SEHNR and CDR2 FQNEAQ (reference sequence). The CDR3 has 11 residues. CDR3 DNA sequence: TGTGCCAGCAGTTTCCAGGGCGAGCAGTACTTC. This encodes CASSFQGEQYF.

This clonotype was picked up many times. Here the CDR3 DNA reads TGTGCCAGCAGCGTAGGAGGTAGGACTGAAGCTTTCTTT. Translating it yields CASSVGGRTEAFF. This chain joins TRBV9 and TRBJ1-1; D remains unclear. The length of the CDR3 is 13 residues. Germline lookup yields CDR1 SGDLS and CDR2 YYNGEE. With 0 bases removed from V and 5 bases from J, the gap between germline ends came to 8 bases.

This rearrangement joins TRBV15 to TRBJ2-3; TRBD1 aligns across 7 bases. V was clipped by 2 bases and J by 3 bases; unmatched bases: 5. The CDR3 runs to 15 residues. The V gene's germline CDR1 is LNHNV and CDR2 YYDKDF (reference sequence). CDR3 residues: CATSRTGVGTDTQYF. In DNA form, the CDR3 reads TGTGCCACCAGCAGAACAGGGGTTGGGACAGATACGCAGTATTTT.

There are many counts of this clonotype. The rearrangement uses TRBV5-1 and TRBJ2-4; tentatively, D is TRBD1 (5 bases). CDR1 and CDR2 from the germline V gene are SGHRS and YFSETQ. Between the trimmed V and J ends, which lost 0 bases and 3 bases, there was a span of 10 bases. There are 15 residues in the CDR3. The CDR3: CASSLVRGGKNIQYF. The DNA for the CDR3 is TGCGCCAGCAGCTTGGTTAGGGGTGGCAAAAACATTCAGTACTTC. The full variable domain, in which reference TRBV5-1 and TRBJ2-4 provide the parts outside the CDR3, is KAGVTQTPRYLIKTRGQQVTLSCSPISGHRSVSWYQQTPGQGLQFLFEYFSETQRNKGNFPGRFSGRQFSNSRSEMNVSTLELGDSALYLCASSLVRGGKNIQYFGAGTRLSVL.

This clonotype was observed many times. The rearrangement uses TRBV28 and TRBJ2-7, with TRBD2 matching 10 bases. CDR1 MDHEN and CDR2 SYDVKM come from the germline V gene. Trimming removed 2 bases from V and 2 bases from J; junction bases left unmatched: 6. This CDR3 is built from 16 residues. The CDR3 coding sequence is TGTGCCAGCAGTTTAGTTAGCGGGGGGCTTACCTACGAGCAGTACTTC. This translates into CASSLVSGGLTYEQYF.

This clonotype was recorded many times. The gene calls are TRBV10-1 and TRBJ1-1; 10 bases match TRBD1. Germline CDR1 WNHNN, CDR2 SYGVQD (reference sequence). Unmatched junction bases numbered 13, after V lost 3 bases and J lost 6 bases. The CDR3 consists of 17 residues. This chain's CDR3 is CASSDWNRDRGIPEAFF. CDR3 sequence (DNA): TGCGCCAGCAGTGACTGGAACCGGGACAGGGGTATCCCTGAAGCTTTCTTT.

In its sample, this clonotype was seen a few times. Here the CDR3 reads CASSQSAGGYEQYF. The CDR3 DNA is TGTGCCAGCAGCCAATCGGCCGGGGGCTACGAGCAGTACTTC. The rearrangement uses TRBV3-1 and TRBJ2-7, with D possibly being TRBD2 (6 bases). Trimming took 2 bases from V and 3 from J, leaving 11 bases between them. The CDR3 has 14 residues. CDR1 and CDR2 from the germline V gene are LGHDT and YNNKEL (reference sequence).

The chain carries TRBV4-1 and TRBJ2-1; 9 bases are a match to TRBD2. J was trimmed by 7 bases and V by 0 bases; bases with no gene match: 7. This CDR3 region has 16 residues. In germline, CDR1 is MGHRA, CDR2 YSYEKL. The CDR3 DNA sequence: TGCGCCAGCAGCCAAGATTCCGCGGGGGGGCGTAATGAGCAGTTCTTC. As protein: CASSQDSAGGRNEQFF.

The chain joins TRBV7-9 to TRBJ2-7, with TRBD2 matching over 7 bases. CDR1 is SEHNR, CDR2 FQNEAQ, per germline (reference sequence). This CDR3 is 14 amino acids long. V was clipped by 8 bases and J by 5 bases; unmatched bases: 12. Here the CDR3 reads CASLGGVGRDEQYF. In DNA form, the CDR3 reads TGTGCCAGCCTTGGGGGGGTGGGGCGGGACGAGCAGTACTTC.

This clonotype was counted ten times or more. This chain connects TRBV2 to TRBJ2-1; D possibly corresponds to TRBD2 (6 bases). The length of the CDR3 is 16 residues. The V gene lost 4 bases and the J gene lost 5 bases, with 18 bases spanning the gap. Per the germline V gene, CDR1 is SNHLY and CDR2 is FYNNEI. CDR3 loop: CASSGAPAGLNNEQFF. The DNA of the CDR3 is TGTGCCAGCAGTGGGGCCCCAGCGGGCTTAAACAATGAGCAGTTCTTC. Full variable domain (rest looked up from reference TRBV2 and TRBJ2-1): EPEVTQTPSHQVTQMGQEVILRCVPISNHLYFYWYRQILGQKVEFLVSFYNNEISEKSEIFDDQFSVERPDGSNFTLKIRSTKLEDSAMYFCASSGAPAGLNNEQFFGPGTRLTVL.

The chain links TRBV4-2 to TRBJ2-3; no reliable D call. CDR3 length: 15 amino acids. V lost 1 base and J lost 1, with 9 bases in between. Germline V gene data show CDR1 as LGHNA and CDR2 as YNFKEQ. The chain's CDR3 is CASSQVKAGTDTQYF. CDR3 nucleotides: TGTGCCAGCAGCCAAGTAAAGGCCGGCACAGATACGCAGTATTTT.

A remark on this clonotype: Given a much more abundant clone one base away, this may be a read error. The chain couples TRBV27 to TRBJ2-5; D gene unclear. The V gene lost 3 bases and the J gene lost 7 bases, with 15 bases spanning the gap. The CDR3 covers 14 residues. Germline assignment: CDR1 MNHEY and CDR2 SMNVEV (reference sequence). DNA for the CDR3: TGTGCCAGCAGTTTCCAAAAGGGTGGTTTGACCCAGTACTTC. Residues: CASSFQKGGLTQYF.

This chain links TRBV24-1 with TRBJ2-3, with D uncertain. The CDR3 has 13 amino acids. The germline V gene has CDR1 KGHDR and CDR2 SFDVKD. Trimming shortened V by 7 bases and J by 5 bases, and 12 bases separated the two germline ends. Here the CDR3 DNA reads TGTGCCACCAGAGGACCCGTGGGAGATACGCAGTATTTT. This gives the protein CATRGPVGDTQYF.

The sample holds many counts of this clonotype. CDR3 amino acids: CASDDRALNTEAFF. DNA for the CDR3: TGTGCCAGCGACGACAGGGCTCTGAACACTGAAGCTTTCTTT. This rearrangement joins TRBV10-3 to TRBJ1-1, with TRBD1 identical over 7 bases. J lost 0 bases, V lost 10 bases, and 8 bases had no gene match. CDR1 is ENHRY and CDR2 is SYGVKD in the germline V gene. CDR3 length equals 14 residues.

This clonotype was picked up a small number of times. The chain has TRBV5-1 and TRBJ2-3; possibly TRBD1 for D (5 bases). The CDR3 extends over 15 amino acids. Germline V gives CDR1 SGHRS, CDR2 YFSETQ. Between the trimmed V and J ends, which lost 0 bases and 0 bases, there was a span of 8 bases. The CDR3 is CASSLVPGSTDTQYF. CDR3 DNA sequence: TGCGCCAGCAGCTTGGTTCCAGGGAGCACAGATACGCAGTATTTT.

This chain uses TRBV6-1 with TRBJ1-2, with D perhaps TRBD1 (5 bases). This CDR3 spans 12 amino acids. V shed 7 bases and J shed 7 bases, with 13 bases lying between them. CDR1 and CDR2 (germline): MNHNS, SASEGT. This CDR3 is CASTPREVGYTF. The DNA for the CDR3 is TGTGCCAGCACCCCCAGGGAGGTTGGCTACACCTTC.

This clonotype was counted ten times or more. CDR3 loop: CASSRRENTEAFF. The DNA for the CDR3 is TGTGCCAGCAGTAGACGGGAGAACACTGAAGCTTTCTTT. This chain links TRBV27 with TRBJ1-1; no clear D gene. The CDR3 consists of 13 residues. The germline V and J ends were trimmed by 5 bases and 1 base, with 8 bases remaining between them. The V gene's germline CDR1 is MNHEY and CDR2 SMNVEV (reference sequence).

In its sample, this clonotype was seen a few times. The rearrangement uses TRBV5-1 and TRBJ2-7, with 9 positions matching TRBD1. Trimming took 4 bases from V and 6 from J; bases not matched to a gene: 14. The CDR3 extends over 16 amino acids. Germline V lookup: CDR1 SGHRS, CDR2 YFSETQ. CDR3 nucleotide sequence: TGCGCCAGCAGCCGAACCTCCGGGACAGGGTGGCTCGAGCAGTACTTC. Its protein is CASSRTSGTGWLEQYF.

This clonotype was detected many times. The rearrangement joins TRBV6-7 to TRBJ2-7, with D perhaps TRBD1 or TRBD2 (6 bases each). TRBV6-7 has ORF status, its function being uncertain. V lost 7 bases and J lost 4, with 20 bases in between. The CDR3 loop spans 15 amino acids. The CDR3 nucleotides read TGTGCCAGCATTCTCGGGGGCCCCAGGAATTACGAGCAGTACTTC. This encodes CASILGGPRNYEQYF.

This clonotype was counted many times. The chain links TRBV6-2 or TRBV6-3 to TRBJ2-5; 10 nucleotides match TRBD2. Germline V gene lookup returns CDR1 MNHEY and CDR2 SVGEGT. CDR3 length: 16 residues. With 1 base clipped from V and 1 base from J, the junction kept 3 bases outside the gene matches. CDR3 loop: CASSYWIAGGQETQYF. For the CDR3, the DNA is TGTGCCAGCAGTTACTGGATAGCGGGGGGCCAAGAGACCCAGTACTTC.

This clonotype was seen ten or more times. The V call is TRBV7-3, the J call TRBJ1-1, with D uncertain. The V gene lost 5 bases and the J gene lost 4 bases, with 23 bases spanning the gap. The CDR3 covers 17 residues. Germline V gives CDR1 SGHTA, CDR2 FQGTGA. The CDR3 DNA is TGTGCCAGCAGCCCCAAGGCCCCCGTCGACGGAGGCACTGAAGCTTTCTTT. Protein sequence: CASSPKAPVDGGTEAFF.

The CDR3 is CASSAAVRGGYTF. CDR3 coding DNA: TGTGCCAGCTCAGCAGCGGTAAGGGGCGGCTACACCTTC. V gene TRBV18 combines with J gene TRBJ1-2; the D gene is possibly TRBD1 (5 bases). Germline values: CDR1 KGHSH, CDR2 LQKENI. Trimming removed 5 bases from V and 8 bases from J, with 15 bases in between. The CDR3 contains 13 residues.

A single count supports this clonotype. The gene calls are TRBV28 and TRBJ1-1; 9 positions match TRBD1. The CDR3 covers 13 residues. V shed 7 bases and J 6 bases; nucleotides not matched to a gene: 6. Germline CDR1 MDHEN, CDR2 SYDVKM. This CDR3 is CASIWTGASEAFF. In nucleotides, the CDR3 is TGTGCCAGCATCTGGACAGGGGCTTCTGAAGCTTTCTTT. Based on the CDR3 plus reference TRBV28 and TRBJ1-1, the full variable domain is DVKVTQSSRYLVKRTGEKVFLECVQDMDHENMFWYRQDPGLGLRLIYFSYDVKMKEKGDIPEGYSVSREKKERFSLILESASTNQTSMYLCASIWTGASEAFFGQGTRLTVV.

This clonotype has just one count. A single base separates this from a much larger clone, so it may be a read error. The rearrangement joins TRBV7-2 to TRBJ2-7; D possibly corresponds to TRBD1 (5 bases). Germline V lookup: CDR1 SGHTA, CDR2 FQGNSA. V lost 7 bases and J lost 7, with 14 bases in between. The CDR3 loop spans 12 amino acids. The CDR3 coding sequence is TGTGCCAGCAACTATTTCCAGGGTGAGCAGTACTTC. Its translation is CASNYFQGEQYF.

This clonotype was seen more than once but under ten times. The gene calls are TRBV11-1 and TRBJ2-1; D is possibly TRBD2 (6 bases). Germline CDR1 and CDR2: SGHAT and FQDESV (reference sequence). Trimming took 6 bases from V and 4 from J, leaving 16 bases between them. This CDR3 contains 15 residues. In DNA form, the CDR3 reads TGTGCCAGCAGTTACGACCGGGGAGGTTACAATGAGCAGTTCTTC. As protein: CASSYDRGGYNEQFF.

The table lists this clonotype with many counts. The chain links TRBV28 to TRBJ2-3; 10 nucleotides line up with TRBD2. With V trimmed by 9 bases and J by 7 bases, 13 bases remained unmatched. Per germline, CDR1 MDHEN and CDR2 SYDVKM. The CDR3 consists of 15 residues. In DNA form, the CDR3 reads TGTGCCAGTTTAGAGGGGGCTAGCGGGGGTTATACGCAGTATTTT. It yields the protein CASLEGASGGYTQYF.